A single sample is the source of the 27 T cell receptor beta chains below, sequenced in a study of CD8 T cells in Susac syndrome. Reverse transcription of about 0.5 to 1 ug RNA was performed with random hexamers. TCRdb itself ran the immunoSEQ multiplex PCR reads through MiXCR, one entry per CDR3 protein. The sample contains around 300,000 distinct CDR3 sequences, around 92% of which appear only once. The specimen sequenced was CD4+ T cells from PBMCs. The receptor source for this set is a human donor with multiple sclerosis.

This chain links TRBV6-6 with TRBJ2-7; no clear D. Germline-derived CDR1 and CDR2 are MNHNY and SVGAGI (reference sequence). The CDR3 length is 13 residues. Trimming left V 6 bases short and J 3 bases short, with 12 bases between. CDR3 in DNA: TGTGCCAGCAGGAAGGGTGAGCTCTACGAGCAGTACTTC. It codes for CASRKGELYEQYF.

This sequence joins TRBV9 and TRBJ2-5; no clear D gene. Germline loops: CDR1 SGDLS, CDR2 YYNGEE. Trimming cost V 3 bases and J 0 bases, with 9 bases left between them. CDR3 length: 14 amino acids. This chain's CDR3 is CASSETPYQETQYF. The DNA for the CDR3 is TGTGCCAGCAGCGAGACACCGTACCAAGAGACCCAGTACTTC.

The V and J genes are TRBV7-2 and TRBJ2-7; D unclear. Trimming removed 5 bases at V and 3 bases at J, with 17 bases between. Germline V gives CDR1 SGHTA, CDR2 FQGNSA. This CDR3 has 15 residues. CDR3 nucleotides: TGTGCCAGCAGCCGGCTGGGCAACTCAAACTACGAGCAGTACTTC. Translation: CASSRLGNSNYEQYF.

V usage is TRBV20-1 and J usage is TRBJ1-6; D call uncertain. V lost 3 bases and J lost 0, with 12 bases in between. Germline V CDR1 and CDR2: DFQATT, SNEGSKA (reference sequence). The CDR3 sequence is 16 residues long. DNA for the CDR3: TGCAGTGCTAGTAACCTAGAGAGCTCCTATAATTCACCCCTCCACTTT. It codes for CSASNLESSYNSPLHF.

The chain combines TRBV5-1 with TRBJ2-1; TRBD2 is a possible D gene (5 bases). The CDR3 is made up of 14 amino acids. From germline, CDR1 is SGHRS and CDR2 YFSETQ. Trimming shortened V by 0 bases and J by 3 bases, and 7 bases separated the two germline ends. CDR3 nucleotide sequence: TGCGCCAGCAGCTTGGCCCGGGACTACAATGAGCAGTTCTTC. Residues: CASSLARDYNEQFF.

The chain carries TRBV10-3 and TRBJ1-1; D is uncertain. CDR1 ENHRY and CDR2 SYGVKD come from the germline V gene. This CDR3 contains 19 residues. Trimming took off 4 bases at V and 5 bases at J, with 29 bases between the two ends. CDR3 residues: CAISGGLNPGGKVLTEAFF. CDR3 nucleotide sequence: TGTGCCATCAGTGGCGGATTAAACCCGGGTGGAAAGGTTTTGACTGAAGCTTTCTTT.

This sequence joins TRBV10-3 and TRBJ1-5; unclear D gene. V gave up 2 bases and J gave up 8 bases, with 10 bases separating them. CDR3 length: 13 amino acids. The germline gives CDR1 ENHRY, CDR2 SYGVKD. CDR3 region: CAISESGLEPQHF. In nucleotides, the CDR3 is TGTGCCATCAGTGAGAGCGGTCTGGAGCCCCAGCATTTT.

The genes are TRBV19 and TRBJ1-2, with D possibly matching TRBD1 (5 bases). CDR1 and CDR2 (germline): LNHDA, SQIVND (reference sequence). The CDR3 consists of 13 residues. V was cut by 6 bases and J by 8 bases, with 16 bases left in between. Here the CDR3 reads CASSPQGLNGYTF. For the CDR3, the DNA is TGTGCCAGTAGCCCGCAGGGCTTGAACGGCTACACCTTC.

This clonotype was seen a few times. The chain carries TRBV7-6 and TRBJ2-5; D unresolved. Between the trimmed V and J ends, which lost 0 bases and 2 bases, there was a span of 7 bases. The CDR3 contains 14 residues. Germline loops: CDR1 SGHVS, CDR2 FNYEAQ. CDR3 DNA: TGTGCCAGCAGCTTAGCGGGCCAGCAAGAGACCCAGTACTTC. It specifies CASSLAGQQETQYF.

The chain employs TRBV5-1 and TRBJ1-1, with D maybe TRBD1 (5 bases). The germline gives CDR1 SGHRS, CDR2 YFSETQ. The CDR3 is made up of 13 amino acids. V lost 0 bases and J 11 bases, leaving 14 bases between the germline ends. The CDR3 DNA follows: TGCGCCAGCAGCTTGGATGGGGCAGAGCAGGCTTTCTTT. Protein: CASSLDGAEQAFF.

The CDR3 sequence is CASSSGAGGLGANVLTF. CDR3 bases: TGTGCCAGCAGCTCAGGAGCGGGGGGGCTTGGGGCCAACGTCCTGACTTTC. V is TRBV7-9 and J is TRBJ2-6; 10 bases align to TRBD2. Germline CDR1 and CDR2: SEHNR and FQNEAQ (reference sequence). Trimming cost V 4 bases and J 3 bases; bases outside gene matches: 6. The CDR3 has 17 amino acids.

V and J are TRBV5-6 and TRBJ1-1, with TRBD1 as a possible D gene (6 bases). Trimming cost V 3 bases and J 5 bases, with 20 bases left between them. CDR3 size: 16 residues. Germline V lookup: CDR1 SGHDT, CDR2 YYEEEE. For the CDR3, the DNA is TGTGCCAGCAGCTCCCCCCGCGGGGGGCGCGGGACTGAAGCTTTCTTT. Its translation is CASSSPRGGRGTEAFF.

The V gene is TRBV6-2 or TRBV6-3, the J gene TRBJ2-7; D is uncertain. The length of the CDR3 is 16 residues. Germline CDR1 is MNHEY and CDR2 is SVGEGT. Trimming shortened V by 1 base and J by 0 bases, and 13 bases separated the two germline ends. In DNA, the CDR3 is TGTGCCAGCAGTTACTACTCGGCGGTCAGCTCCTACGAGCAGTACTTC. It specifies CASSYYSAVSSYEQYF.

The V and J genes are TRBV11-2 and TRBJ2-3; the match to TRBD2 covers 7 bases. Germline values: CDR1 SGHAT, CDR2 FQNNGV. Trimming at V came to 1 base and at J to 5 bases, leaving 9 bases not matched to a gene. CDR3 length: 16 residues. The CDR3 spells CASSLVPTGGVDTQYF. DNA for the CDR3: TGTGCCAGCAGCTTAGTCCCCACGGGAGGAGTAGATACGCAGTATTTT.

This clonotype was seen only once. The chain couples TRBV10-1 to TRBJ2-3, with D unclear. Trimming took off 4 bases at V and 6 bases at J, with 11 bases between the two ends. Germline V gives CDR1 WNHNN, CDR2 SYGVQD (reference sequence). CDR3 length: 13 residues. The CDR3 loop reads CASSGTEADTQYF. CDR3 nucleotides: TGCGCCAGCAGTGGGACCGAGGCGGATACGCAGTATTTT.

This sequence joins TRBV23-1 and TRBJ2-3; 7 nucleotides align to TRBD1. TRBV23-1 is flagged as an ORF with uncertain function. V trimming: 6 bases; J trimming: 1 base; junction bases outside the gene matches: 7. The CDR3 contains 15 residues. In DNA, the CDR3 is TGCGCCAGCAGAGAGACAGGGAAGGGCACAGATACGCAGTATTTT. Amino acids: CASRETGKGTDTQYF.

The chain couples TRBV7-2 to TRBJ2-3, with unresolved D. With 5 bases removed from V and 0 bases from J, the gap between germline ends came to 15 bases. This CDR3 is 16 amino acids long. Germline-derived CDR1 and CDR2 are SGHTA and FQGNSA. This CDR3 is CASSSSAFSSTDTQYF. In DNA form, the CDR3 reads TGTGCCAGCAGCAGTTCCGCATTCTCTAGCACAGATACGCAGTATTTT.

This sequence joins TRBV12-3 or TRBV12-4 and TRBJ2-2, with TRBD2 matching over 8 bases. The length of the CDR3 is 15 residues. V was clipped by 3 bases and J by 6 bases; unmatched bases: 6. CDR3 region: CASSFGTRVPGELFF. The CDR3 DNA reads as TGTGCCAGCAGTTTTGGGACTAGGGTCCCCGGGGAGCTGTTTTTT.

The chain combines TRBV19 with TRBJ1-1, with 9 bases aligning to TRBD1. CDR1 is LNHDA and CDR2 is SQIVND in the germline V gene (reference sequence). This CDR3 spans 15 amino acids. J lost 7 bases, V lost 5 bases, and 11 bases had no gene match. The CDR3: CASSPSTGQGFEAFF. In DNA form, the CDR3 reads TGTGCCAGTAGTCCATCCACCGGACAGGGGTTTGAAGCTTTCTTT.

The V call is TRBV6-1, the J call TRBJ1-1, with D perhaps matching TRBD1 (6 bases). This CDR3 region has 18 residues. Trimming took 6 bases from V and 0 from J, leaving 23 bases between them. The germline V gene encodes CDR1 MNHNS and CDR2 SASEGT. CDR3 loop: CASSPPLRGTGLNTEAFF. The CDR3 DNA follows: TGTGCCAGCAGCCCGCCCCTCCGGGGTACAGGGTTGAACACTGAAGCTTTCTTT.

V usage is TRBV3-1 and J usage is TRBJ2-7, with 8 positions matching TRBD1. The germline V gene has CDR1 LGHDT and CDR2 YNNKEL (reference sequence). The CDR3 runs to 14 residues. V was clipped by 0 bases and J by 6 bases; unmatched bases: 4. The CDR3 spells CASSQDGQGREQYF. In DNA form, the CDR3 reads TGTGCCAGCAGCCAAGACGGACAGGGTCGCGAGCAGTACTTC.

CDR3 protein: CASCSVYNEQFF. The CDR3 DNA is TGTGCCAGCTGCAGTGTTTACAATGAGCAGTTCTTC. This chain joins TRBV6-4 and TRBJ2-1; D is unclear. CDR1 MRHNA and CDR2 SNTAGT come from the germline V gene. V was clipped by 8 bases and J by 4 bases, with 9 bases between them. The CDR3 runs 12 residues.

This clonotype was seen just once. The V and J genes are TRBV29-1 and TRBJ2-2; D is undetermined. The CDR3 spans 14 residues. V was shortened by 6 bases and J by 6 bases, with 17 bases between the two germline ends. Germline V CDR1 and CDR2: SQVTM, ANQGSEA. CDR3 in amino acids: CSVAYQAYAGELFF. The CDR3 region has the DNA TGCAGCGTAGCCTACCAGGCCTACGCCGGGGAGCTGTTTTTT.

In this sample, this clonotype turned up a few times. In DNA, the CDR3 is TGTGCCAGCAGTCCCACGGGGGTCTACGAGCAGTACTTC. Its protein is CASSPTGVYEQYF. This chain joins TRBV25-1 and TRBJ2-7, with D perhaps TRBD2 (6 bases). CDR3 length: 13 residues. Trimming pared 5 bases from V and 3 bases from J, leaving 11 bases between. Germline assignment: CDR1 MGHDK and CDR2 SYGVNS.

The V and J genes are TRBV4-1 and TRBJ2-1; the match to TRBD2 covers 9 bases. The germline gives CDR1 MGHRA, CDR2 YSYEKL. V lost 0 bases to trimming and J lost 7 bases; unmatched junction nucleotides: 16. The CDR3 extends over 19 amino acids. The CDR3 here is CASSQELLLAGHLGNEQFF. CDR3 bases: TGCGCCAGCAGCCAAGAGCTTTTGCTAGCGGGACACTTAGGGAATGAGCAGTTCTTC.

This chain links TRBV13 with TRBJ1-3; no clear D gene. Looked up from germline, CDR1 is PRHDT and CDR2 is FYEKMQ (reference sequence). The V end lost 5 bases, the J end lost 7 bases, and 18 bases lay between the germline ends. This CDR3 contains 15 residues. The CDR3 loop reads CASSPGRGETNTIYF. The CDR3 nucleotides read TGTGCCAGCAGCCCTGGACGGGGAGAAACGAACACCATATATTTT.

The rearrangement joins TRBV6-5 to TRBJ2-7; D uncertain. CDR1 is MNHEY, CDR2 SVGAGI, per germline. V lost 6 bases and J 0 bases, leaving 15 bases between the germline ends. The CDR3 sequence is 15 residues long. The CDR3 region has the DNA TGTGCCAGCAGATACGGACCGATGAGCTCCTACGAGCAGTACTTC. This translates into CASRYGPMSSYEQYF.